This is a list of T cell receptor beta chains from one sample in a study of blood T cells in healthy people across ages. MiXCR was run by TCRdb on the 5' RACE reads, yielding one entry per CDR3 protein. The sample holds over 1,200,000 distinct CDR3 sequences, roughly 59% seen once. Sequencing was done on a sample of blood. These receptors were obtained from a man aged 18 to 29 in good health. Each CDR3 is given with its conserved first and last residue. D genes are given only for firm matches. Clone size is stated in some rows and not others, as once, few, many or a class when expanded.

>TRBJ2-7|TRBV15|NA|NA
TGTGCCACCAGCAAGGCCGGGTCCGCCTACGAGCAGTACTTC
CATSKAGSAYEQYF
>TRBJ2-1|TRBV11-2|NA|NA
TGTGCCAGCAGAGACTGGAGGGGGACTACTTACAATGAGCAGTTCTTC
CASRDWRGTTYNEQFF
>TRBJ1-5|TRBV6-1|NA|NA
TGTGCCAGCAGTGAAGATCGAGGGATCAATCAGCCCCAGCATTTT
CASSEDRGINQPQHF
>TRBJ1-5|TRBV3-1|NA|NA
TGTGCCAGCACCGTTCGGGACAACAATAAGCCCCAGCATTTT
CASTVRDNNKPQHF
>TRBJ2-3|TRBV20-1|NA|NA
TGCAGTGCTAGAGATGACCAGACTACAGATACGCAGTATTTT
CSARDDQTTDTQYF
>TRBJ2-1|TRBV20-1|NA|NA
TGCAGTGCTAGAGATCCGGCCCCCAATGAGCAGTTCTTC
CSARDPAPNEQFF
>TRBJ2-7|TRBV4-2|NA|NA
TGTGCCAGCAGCCAGCCGAATCACGAGCAGTACTTC
CASSQPNHEQYF
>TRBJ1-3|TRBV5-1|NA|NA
TGCGCCAGCAGCTTGGAGGGTATAGACACCATATATTTT
CASSLEGIDTIYF
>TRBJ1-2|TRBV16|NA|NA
TGTGCCAGCAGCCAAGCAGATACAAACGGCTACACCTTC
CASSQADTNGYTF
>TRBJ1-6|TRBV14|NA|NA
TGTGCCAGCAGCTTCGGGGCAGGCTATAATTCACCCCTCCACTTT
CASSFGAGYNSPLHF
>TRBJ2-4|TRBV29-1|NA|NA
TGCAGCGTTTCAGGGATAGAAAGAAACATTCAGTACTTC
CSVSGIERNIQYF
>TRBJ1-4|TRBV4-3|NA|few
TGCGCCAGCAGCCAAGTTGGAGGGGTTAATGAAAAACTGTTTTTT
CASSQVGGVNEKLFF
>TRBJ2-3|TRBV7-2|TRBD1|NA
TGTGCCAGCAGCTTCAGGGCAGCAGGGGGAATAGATACGCAGTATTTT
CASSFRAAGGIDTQYF
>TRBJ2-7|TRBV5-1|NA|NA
TGCGCCAGCAGCTTGGACCCGGTATCCTACAATGAGCAGTACTTC
CASSLDPVSYNEQYF
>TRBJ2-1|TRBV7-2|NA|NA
TGTGCCAGCAGCTTAGAGTCGCCCCAGACTTCCTACAATGAGCAGTTCTTC
CASSLESPQTSYNEQFF
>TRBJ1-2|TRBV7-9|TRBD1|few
TGTGCCAGCAGCTTCCTGGGACAGGGAGATGGCTACACCTTC
CASSFLGQGDGYTF
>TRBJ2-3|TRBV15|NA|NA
TGTGCCACCAGCAGAGGACTAGACAGGGGCGGGGGAGATACGCAGTATTTT
CATSRGLDRGGGDTQYF
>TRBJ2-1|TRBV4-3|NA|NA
TGCGCCAGCAGCCAAGGGGATCATACCTACAATGAGCAGTTCTTC
CASSQGDHTYNEQFF
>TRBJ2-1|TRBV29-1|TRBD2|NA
TGCAGCGGGGGGACTAGCGGGGAAATGGAGTTCTTC
CSGGTSGEMEFF
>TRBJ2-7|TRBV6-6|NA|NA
TGTGCCAGCAAGGTGGGAGGAGGGTCCTACGAGCAGTACTTC
CASKVGGGSYEQYF
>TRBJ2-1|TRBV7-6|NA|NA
TGTGCCAGCAGCAGAAACCCGGTATGGTACAATGAGCAGTTCTTC
CASSRNPVWYNEQFF
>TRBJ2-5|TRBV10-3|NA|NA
TGTGCCATCAGTGCCCAAGTTGGGTACCAAGAGTCCCAGTACTTC
CAISAQVGYQESQYF
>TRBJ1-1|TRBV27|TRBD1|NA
TGTGCCAGCAGTCAAATAGGGGGCGCAAACACTGAAGCTTTCTTT
CASSQIGGANTEAFF
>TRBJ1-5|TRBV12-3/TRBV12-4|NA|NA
TGTGCCAGCAGTTTAGGGGGAGGTTATAGCAATCAGCCCCAGCATTTT
CASSLGGGYSNQPQHF
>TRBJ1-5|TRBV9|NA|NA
TGTGCCAGCAGCGTAGAGGGTCAGCCCCAGCATTTT
CASSVEGQPQHF
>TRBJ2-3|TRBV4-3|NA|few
TGCGCCAGCAGCCCGAATCTCTACAATACGCAGTATTTT
CASSPNLYNTQYF
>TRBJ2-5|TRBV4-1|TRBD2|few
TGCGCCAGCAGCCTCTTCTCTAGCGGGAGCCCAGAGACCCAGTACTTC
CASSLFSSGSPETQYF
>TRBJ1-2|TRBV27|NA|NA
TGTGCCAGCAGTTTCCGGCCCGGCAACTATGGCTACACCTTC
CASSFRPGNYGYTF
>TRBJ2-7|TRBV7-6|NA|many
TGTGCCAGCAGCTTAGATACAGGGTTCTCCTACGAGCAGTACTTC
CASSLDTGFSYEQYF
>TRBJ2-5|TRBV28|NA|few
TGTGCCAGCCGCACTGACAGTCAAGAGACCCAGTACTTC
CASRTDSQETQYF
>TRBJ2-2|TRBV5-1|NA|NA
TGCGCCAGCAGCCCAAGCTTGGAGTCCAAGAACACCGGGGAGCTGTTTTTT
CASSPSLESKNTGELFF
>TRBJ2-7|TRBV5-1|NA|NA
TGCGCCAGCAGCTTGACAACAGACCTTTCCTACGAGCAGTACTTC
CASSLTTDLSYEQYF
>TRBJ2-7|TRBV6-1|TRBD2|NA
TGTGCCAGCAGTCGTACTAGCGGGTACTCCTACGAGCAGTACTTC
CASSRTSGYSYEQYF
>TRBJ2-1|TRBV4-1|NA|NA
TGCGCCAGCAGCCATGGAGGTCGGAATGAGCAGTTCTTC
CASSHGGRNEQFF
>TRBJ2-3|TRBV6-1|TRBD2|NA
TGTGCCAGCAGTCATAAAGCCCCTCCGGGACTTAGCGGGAAGAGGCAGTATTTT
CASSHKAPPGLSGKRQYF
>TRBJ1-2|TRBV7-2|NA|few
TGTGCCAGCAGCTCCCGAGCGGGTGGCTACACCTTC
CASSSRAGGYTF
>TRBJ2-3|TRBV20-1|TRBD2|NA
TGCAGTGCTATAGGATCCGGTGATAGCGGGGGGGCCCTTACAGATACGCAGTATTTT
CSAIGSGDSGGALTDTQYF
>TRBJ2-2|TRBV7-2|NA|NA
TGTGCCAGCAGCCCTAGATGGAACACCGGGGAGCTGTTTTTT
CASSPRWNTGELFF
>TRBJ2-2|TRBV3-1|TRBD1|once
TGTGCCAGCAGCCACGCCGGGACAGGGGGGTCCGGGGAGCTGTTTTTT
CASSHAGTGGSGELFF
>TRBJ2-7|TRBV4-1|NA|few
TGCGCCAGCAGCTCCTTAGGAAGGGGACGCTACGAGCAGTACTTC
CASSSLGRGRYEQYF
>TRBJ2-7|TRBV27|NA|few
TGTGCCAGCAGCCAAGGACTGCGCTACGAGCAGTACTTC
CASSQGLRYEQYF